The 25 T cell receptor beta chains listed next were all sequenced from one sample in a study of identical twins. MiXCR, applied by TCRdb to the 5' RACE reads, yields one record per CDR3 protein. Of roughly 750,000 distinct CDR3 sequences listed, around 20% are singletons. This same sample was also part of a study on T cells expressing NK-cell markers.

Sequenced: PBMCs. The source is a woman between 18 and 29 years old in good health.

J is TRBJ2-7 and V is TRBV2; 7 bases agree with TRBD1. Trimming at V came to 10 bases and at J to 3 bases, leaving 12 bases not matched to a gene. The CDR3 sequence is 14 residues long. Germline loops: CDR1 SNHLY, CDR2 FYNNEI. The CDR3 is CATKPGTAFYEQYF. The CDR3 DNA reads as TGTGCCACCAAACCCGGGACAGCTTTCTACGAGCAGTACTTC.

This chain joins TRBV7-9 and TRBJ2-1; no reliable D call. The CDR3 consists of 12 residues. Trimming removed 0 bases from V and 10 bases from J, with 7 bases in between. Per germline, CDR1 SEHNR and CDR2 FQNEAQ (reference sequence). The CDR3 DNA reads as TGTGCCAGCAGCTTAGCCGGTCGCGAGCAGTTCTTC. As protein: CASSLAGREQFF.

The chain employs TRBV6-1 and TRBJ2-4; 9 bases fit TRBD1. The junction had 11 bases not matched to a gene; V was cut back by 8 bases and J by 3 bases. This CDR3 is 16 amino acids long. The V gene's germline CDR1 is MNHNS and CDR2 SASEGT. This chain's CDR3 is CASGKRQGVLKNIQYF. The CDR3 nucleotides are TGTGCCAGCGGGAAAAGACAGGGGGTCCTCAAAAACATTCAGTACTTC.

V is TRBV29-1 and J is TRBJ2-1; no definite D call. V was clipped by 3 bases and J by 8 bases, with 8 bases between them. The CDR3 is made up of 11 amino acids. The germline CDR1 and CDR2 sequences are SQVTM and ANQGSEA. As DNA, the CDR3 is TGCAGCGTTGACGTTGCCGATGAGCAGTTCTTC. This translates into CSVDVADEQFF.

This clonotype was detected only a few times. The chain couples TRBV24-1 to TRBJ2-1; a possible D gene is TRBD1 (7 bases). Trimming removed 5 bases from V and 0 bases from J, with 13 bases in between. The CDR3 spans 16 residues. CDR1 KGHDR and CDR2 SFDVKD come from the germline V gene. The CDR3 DNA is TGTGCCACCAGTGGTTCGGGGGACAGCTCCTACAATGAGCAGTTCTTC. Translation: CATSGSGDSSYNEQFF.

The rearrangement uses TRBV4-3 and TRBJ2-7; weak D call: TRBD1 (6 bases). Trimming removed 0 bases at V and 2 bases at J, with 11 bases between. There are 15 residues in the CDR3. Germline V lookup: CDR1 LGHNA, CDR2 YSLEER. The DNA of the CDR3 is TGCGCCAGCAGCCAAGATCGGAACAGGGCCTACGAGCAGTACTTC. Protein: CASSQDRNRAYEQYF.

This clonotype has more than one count but fewer than ten. J is TRBJ1-2 and V is TRBV6-5; the D gene is possibly TRBD1 (6 bases). V lost 2 bases, J lost 6 bases, and 16 bases lay in between. The CDR3 runs 15 residues. Germline-derived CDR1 and CDR2 are MNHEY and SVGAGI. CDR3 DNA: TGTGCCAGCAGTTACCTTACCGGGGGGGCCCATGGCTACACCTTC. Encoded protein: CASSYLTGGAHGYTF.

The rearrangement joins TRBV12-3 or TRBV12-4 to TRBJ2-5, with D tentatively TRBD1 (6 bases). V gave up 2 bases and J gave up 10 bases, with 11 bases separating them. The CDR3 runs 12 residues. This chain's CDR3 is CASSLSQGNQYF. The DNA of the CDR3 is TGTGCCAGCAGTTTATCGCAGGGGAACCAGTACTTC.

This clonotype was observed a handful of times. V is TRBV9 and J is TRBJ1-1; 7 positions match TRBD1. The CDR3 spans 14 residues. Unmatched junction bases numbered 8, after V lost 5 bases and J lost 4 bases. Germline V lookup: CDR1 SGDLS, CDR2 YYNGEE. In DNA, the CDR3 is TGTGCCAGCAGTCTAGAGGGGGCGCGCACTGAAGCTTTCTTT. It yields the protein CASSLEGARTEAFF.

This chain uses TRBV6-2 or TRBV6-3 with TRBJ2-1; maybe TRBD2 (6 bases). Trimming removed 8 bases from V and 5 bases from J, with 19 bases in between. CDR3 length: 15 residues. Germline V gene lookup returns CDR1 MNHEY and CDR2 SVGEGT. The CDR3 loop reads CASRGGLATHNEQFF. CDR3 nucleotide sequence: TGTGCCAGCCGTGGTGGGCTAGCGACCCACAATGAGCAGTTCTTC.

Here the CDR3 DNA reads TGTGCCAGCAGCTTAGGGCTAGCGGGAACAGCCAAAAACATTCAGTACTTC. Protein: CASSLGLAGTAKNIQYF. This chain uses TRBV7-8 with TRBJ2-4; 9 bases are a match to TRBD2. The ends lost 1 base at V and 0 bases at J; junction bases unmatched: 4. The CDR3 consists of 17 residues. Germline V lookup: CDR1 SGHVS, CDR2 FQNEAQ.

The chain employs TRBV29-1 and TRBJ1-4; a weak D match, TRBD1 (6 bases). The V end was cut by 5 bases, the J end by 5 bases, with 12 bases between. CDR1 is SQVTM and CDR2 is ANQGSEA in the germline V gene. The CDR3 covers 13 residues. CDR3 protein: CSVNGGPNEKLFF. The DNA of the CDR3 is TGCAGCGTTAATGGGGGGCCGAATGAAAAACTGTTTTTT. The full variable domain, its missing parts supplied by reference TRBV29-1 and TRBJ1-4, is SAVISQKPSRDICQRGTSLTIQCQVDSQVTMMFWYRQQPGQSLTLIATANQGSEATYESGFVIDKFPISRPNLTFSTLTVSNMSPEDSSIYLCSVNGGPNEKLFFGSGTQLSVL.

The chain recombines TRBV7-8 with TRBJ2-1; D is undetermined. V was cut by 7 bases and J by 0 bases, with 13 bases left in between. The CDR3 sequence is 15 residues long. The germline V gene encodes CDR1 SGHVS and CDR2 FQNEAQ. The DNA of the CDR3 is TGTGCCAGCACCCGAACCAGGAGCTCCTACAATGAGCAGTTCTTC. Translated, it gives CASTRTRSSYNEQFF.

This clonotype was detected only a few times. The gene calls are TRBV5-1 and TRBJ2-5; 10 bases match TRBD1. This CDR3 spans 15 amino acids. The germline V gene has CDR1 SGHRS and CDR2 YFSETQ. V lost 5 bases and J lost 5; bases outside the gene matches: 9. The CDR3 nucleotides are TGCGCCAGCAGACCAAGACAGGGGGCGGGTGAGACCCAGTACTTC. Translated, it gives CASRPRQGAGETQYF.

This clonotype was counted only a few times. V is TRBV6-5 and J is TRBJ2-5, with 8 bases lining up with TRBD2. V lost 4 bases to trimming and J lost 5 bases; unmatched junction nucleotides: 6. The CDR3 contains 14 residues. Per the germline V gene, CDR1 is MNHEY and CDR2 is SVGAGI. This CDR3 is CASSWRAGEETQYF. The CDR3 DNA reads as TGTGCCAGCAGTTGGAGAGCGGGAGAGGAGACCCAGTACTTC.

V is TRBV7-2 and J is TRBJ2-3; 13 bases are shared with TRBD2. CDR1 is SGHTA and CDR2 is FQGNSA in the germline V gene. The ends lost 2 bases at V and 4 bases at J; junction bases unmatched: 9. The CDR3 runs to 18 residues. In DNA, the CDR3 is TGTGCCAGCAGCTTACCACTAGCGGGGGGGCCTTCGGCAGATACGCAGTATTTT. This encodes CASSLPLAGGPSADTQYF.

This clonotype was observed a few times. This chain uses TRBV12-3 or TRBV12-4 with TRBJ1-3; 8 bases agree with TRBD1. The CDR3 loop spans 15 amino acids. The J segment lost 5 bases and the V segment lost 5 bases, leaving 8 bases of the junction unmatched. CDR3 protein: CASSDDRGLRNTIYF. CDR3 DNA: TGTGCCAGCAGTGACGACAGGGGATTAAGAAACACCATATATTTT.

The chain carries TRBV5-1 and TRBJ2-1; TRBD1 matches at 10 bases. Germline loops: CDR1 SGHRS, CDR2 YFSETQ. The CDR3 is made up of 16 amino acids. Trimming took 3 bases from V and 6 from J; bases not matched to a gene: 9. The CDR3 sequence: CASSWGPGQGSNEQFF. The CDR3 region has the DNA TGCGCCAGCAGCTGGGGGCCGGGACAGGGGTCCAATGAGCAGTTCTTC.

In its sample, this clonotype was seen a few times. The V call is TRBV12-5, the J call TRBJ2-3; the match to TRBD1 covers 9 bases. V lost 4 bases, J lost 4 bases, and 6 bases stayed unmatched. The CDR3 is made up of 15 amino acids. CDR1 and CDR2 from the germline V gene are LGHNT and FRNRAP. The CDR3 here is CASGYGTGSADTQYF. CDR3 DNA sequence: TGTGCTAGTGGTTACGGGACAGGGAGTGCAGATACGCAGTATTTT.

The rearrangement joins TRBV12-3 or TRBV12-4 to TRBJ2-7; D unclear. Between the trimmed V and J ends, which lost 2 bases and 6 bases, there was a span of 17 bases. The CDR3 has 15 amino acids. The CDR3 DNA follows: TGTGCCAGCAGTTTATGGGGTGTTGGCTCGGGCGAGCAGTACTTC. Amino acids: CASSLWGVGSGEQYF.

V and J are TRBV7-9 and TRBJ2-3; D gene unclear. V lost 5 bases and J 0 bases, leaving 9 bases between the germline ends. Looked up from germline, CDR1 is SEHNR and CDR2 is FQNEAQ (reference sequence). The CDR3 consists of 14 residues. The CDR3 here is CASSPFVSTDTQYF. CDR3 nucleotides: TGTGCCAGCAGCCCCTTTGTGAGCACAGATACGCAGTATTTT.

This clonotype was seen more than once but under ten times. The rearrangement links TRBV6-1 to TRBJ1-4; possible D gene TRBD1, 6 bases. The germline CDR1 and CDR2 sequences are MNHNS and SASEGT. CDR3 length: 15 amino acids. The germline V and J ends were trimmed by 6 bases and 0 bases, with 11 bases remaining between them. This CDR3 reads CASRRQETTNEKLFF. The CDR3, as DNA: TGTGCCAGCAGACGACAGGAAACAACTAATGAAAAACTGTTTTTT.

This chain connects TRBV5-3 to TRBJ1-5; D remains ambiguous. TRBV5-3 is an ORF, and what it does is uncertain. V gave up 1 base and J gave up 2 bases, with 16 bases separating them. This CDR3 spans 17 amino acids. CDR3 sequence reads: CARSLWKMRLGNQPQHF. DNA for the CDR3: TGTGCCAGAAGCTTGTGGAAAATGCGGTTGGGCAATCAGCCCCAGCATTTT.

J is TRBJ2-5 and V is TRBV5-1; D might be TRBD1 (5 bases). The CDR3 covers 12 residues. CDR1 SGHRS and CDR2 YFSETQ come from the germline V gene. The V gene lost 5 bases and the J gene lost 4 bases, with 9 bases spanning the gap. The CDR3, as DNA: TGCGCCAGCAGTTCGACAGCAGAGACCCAGTACTTC. This translates into CASSSTAETQYF. The whole variable domain, remainder taken from reference TRBV5-1 and TRBJ2-5, is KAGVTQTPRYLIKTRGQQVTLSCSPISGHRSVSWYQQTPGQGLQFLFEYFSETQRNKGNFPGRFSGRQFSNSRSEMNVSTLELGDSALYLCASSSTAETQYFGPGTRLLVL.

This clonotype was counted a few times. The chain has TRBV20-1 and TRBJ1-1; TRBD1 matches 7 bases. The CDR3 contains 15 residues. Unmatched junction bases numbered 8, after V lost 0 bases and J lost 4 bases. Germline V lookup: CDR1 DFQATT, CDR2 SNEGSKA (reference sequence). The CDR3 reads CSARDRVRGTTEAFF. The CDR3 bases are TGCAGTGCTAGAGATCGCGTCAGGGGGACCACTGAAGCTTTCTTT.